The 12 T cell receptor beta chains in this list originate from one sample, sequenced in a study of PD-L1 blockade in urothelial cancer. Time point here: pretreatment peripheral blood. Sequencing used immunoSEQ multiplex PCR; TCRdb keeps in-frame clones, though not all of them. This sample has roughly 52,000 clones, with less than 85% found just once. Specimen: PBMCs, collected around atezolizumab (anti-PD-L1) treatment. The source is a man in his 70s with urothelial cancer.

V usage is TRBV19 and J usage is TRBJ1-5; 11 bases agree with TRBD1. CDR1 and CDR2 (germline): LNHDA, SQIVND (reference sequence). Trimming took 10 bases from V and 6 from J; bases not matched to a gene: 5. CDR3 size: 13 residues. CDR3 sequence (DNA): TGTGCCACGGGACAGGGGGACGGTCAGCCCCAGCATTTT. It specifies CATGQGDGQPQHF.

The J gene is TRBJ1-5, the V gene TRBV5-1; 8 nucleotides line up with TRBD1. The CDR3 has 15 residues. The V gene end was trimmed by 5 bases and the J gene end by 6 bases; junction bases not matched to a gene: 10. The V gene's germline CDR1 is SGHRS and CDR2 YFSETQ. Here the CDR3 reads CASSPSGQVGQPQHF. CDR3 bases: TGCGCCAGCAGTCCCTCGGGACAGGTCGGTCAGCCCCAGCATTTT. Complete variable domain (other parts from reference TRBV5-1 and TRBJ1-5): KAGVTQTPRYLIKTRGQQVTLSCSPISGHRSVSWYQQTPGQGLQFLFEYFSETQRNKGNFPGRFSGRQFSNSRSEMNVSTLELGDSALYLCASSPSGQVGQPQHFGDGTRLSIL.

V usage is TRBV6-4 and J usage is TRBJ2-4; D might be TRBD2 (5 bases). Germline-derived CDR1 and CDR2 are MRHNA and SNTAGT. The CDR3 covers 15 residues. V lost 1 base and J lost 0, with 7 bases in between. Here the CDR3 reads CASSDFGEAKNIQYF. CDR3 DNA: TGTGCCAGCAGTGACTTCGGGGAAGCCAAAAACATTCAGTACTTC.

This clone was counted between two and nine times. The chain joins TRBV10-3 to TRBJ1-1; tentatively, D is TRBD1 (5 bases). CDR3 length: 15 residues. V lost 0 bases and J 0 bases, leaving 8 bases between the germline ends. The germline gives CDR1 ENHRY, CDR2 SYGVKD. The CDR3 DNA sequence: TGTGCCATCAGTGAGTCTCAGGGAATGAACACTGAAGCTTTCTTT. Encoded protein: CAISESQGMNTEAFF.

This clone has a handful of counts. V usage is TRBV5-1 and J usage is TRBJ1-1; 7 nucleotides agree with TRBD1. V lost 4 bases and J lost 3; bases outside the gene matches: 6. The CDR3 has 14 amino acids. The germline V gene has CDR1 SGHRS and CDR2 YFSETQ. The CDR3 coding sequence is TGCGCCAGCAGCGTCACAGGGGCGGACACTGAAGCTTTCTTT. Its translation: CASSVTGADTEAFF.

The rearrangement uses TRBV21-1 and TRBJ2-1; TRBD2 is taken as the D call from the table, unchecked against the DNA. TRBV21-1 is shown as a pseudogene. The CDR3 runs to 17 residues. DNA of the CDR3: TGTGCCAGCAGCAACCGATGCGGGTCCAACTCCTACAATGAGCAGTTCTTC. Protein product: CASSNRCGSNSYNEQFF.

V gene TRBV2 combines with J gene TRBJ2-3, with TRBD1 matching over 9 bases. The CDR3 totals 14 residues. The germline CDR1 and CDR2 sequences are SNHLY and FYNNEI. Trimming at V came to 6 bases and at J to 1 base, leaving 2 bases not matched to a gene. The CDR3 region is CASRTGGGTDTQYF. The CDR3 bases are TGTGCCAGCAGGACAGGGGGGGGCACAGATACGCAGTATTTT.

The J gene is TRBJ2-1, the V gene TRBV28; 9 nucleotides line up with TRBD1. The germline V gene encodes CDR1 MDHEN and CDR2 SYDVKM. The CDR3 length is 16 residues. V trimming: 5 bases; J trimming: 6 bases; junction bases outside the gene matches: 11. The DNA of the CDR3 is TGTGCCAGCAGTAAACAACAGGGGGCGGGGAGCAATGAGCAGTTCTTC. It codes for CASSKQQGAGSNEQFF.

The V gene is TRBV11-1, the J gene TRBJ2-5; 11 nucleotides agree with TRBD1. Per germline, CDR1 SGHAT and CDR2 FQDESV (reference sequence). J gave up 5 bases and V 7 bases, and 6 bases lay outside the gene matches. CDR3 length: 14 amino acids. The DNA for the CDR3 is TGTGCCAGCAACGGACAGGGGGCGACGGAGACCCAGTACTTC. As protein: CASNGQGATETQYF.

The chain uses TRBV19 and TRBJ2-3; the match to TRBD2 covers 8 bases. The V and J ends lost 3 bases and 1 base, in that order; junction bases with no gene match: 9. The germline V gene has CDR1 LNHDA and CDR2 SQIVND (reference sequence). The CDR3 consists of 17 residues. The CDR3 sequence is CASSIGTRRVGTDTQYF. CDR3 in DNA: TGTGCCAGTAGTATCGGGACTAGAAGGGTAGGCACAGATACGCAGTATTTT.

The chain combines TRBV2 with TRBJ2-5, with 10 bases fitting TRBD2. This CDR3 has 15 residues. The trim removed 6 bases at V and 2 bases at J, leaving 6 bases unmatched. From germline, CDR1 is SNHLY and CDR2 FYNNEI. The CDR3 spells CASRRTSGGQETQYF. As DNA, the CDR3 is TGTGCCAGCAGACGGACTAGCGGTGGGCAAGAGACCCAGTACTTC.

The genes are TRBV6-5 and TRBJ2-7, with D uncertain. Trimming cost V 4 bases and J 4 bases, with 8 bases left between them. Germline V gene data show CDR1 as MNHEY and CDR2 as SVGAGI. CDR3 length: 12 amino acids. CDR3 nucleotide sequence: TGTGCCAGCAGTTCTACAGAATACGAGCAGTACTTC. Protein: CASSSTEYEQYF.